These 10 T cell receptor beta chains share one sample of origin, sequenced in a study of blood T cell repertoires in COVID-19. TCRdb's table, derived via immunoSEQ multiplex PCR, lists solely in-frame clones and lacks some. The sample lists about 140,000 clones, 82% occurring once. The sequenced material came from peripheral blood. The receptors were sampled from a woman older than 75 with acute or convalescent COVID-19.

The chain combines TRBV5-4 with TRBJ2-2, with D possibly TRBD2 on 6 matching bases. The V gene lost 4 bases and the J gene lost 5 bases, with 15 bases spanning the gap. Germline CDR1 is SGHNT and CDR2 is YYREEE (reference sequence). CDR3 length: 15 residues. In nucleotides, the CDR3 is TGTGCCAGCAGCCTGGAGCCGGGGACTACCGGGGAGCTGTTTTTT. Translation: CASSLEPGTTGELFF. Looking up the rest from reference TRBV5-4 and TRBJ2-2 gives the full variable domain: ETGVTQSPTHLIKTRGQQVTLRCSSQSGHNTVSWYQQALGQGPQFIFQYYREEENGRGNFPPRFSGLQFPNYSSELNVNALELDDSALYLCASSLEPGTTGELFFGEGSRLTVL.

As to this clone: This same CDR3 is encoded by further DNA sequences in the sample. This chain links TRBV3-1 (or the pseudogene TRBV3-2) with TRBJ2-7; TRBD2 agrees at 13 bases. The V gene's germline CDR1 is LGHDT and CDR2 YNNKEL (reference sequence). The V gene end was trimmed by 4 bases and the J gene end by 4 bases; junction bases not matched to a gene: 1. The CDR3 extends over 14 amino acids. CDR3 DNA sequence: TGTGCCAGCAGCCGGACTAGCGGGAGTTACGAGCAGTACTTC. Translation gives CASSRTSGSYEQYF.

The rearrangement uses TRBV7-9 and TRBJ2-1, with D hard to call. The CDR3 extends over 16 amino acids. Trimming removed 7 bases at V and 0 bases at J, with 16 bases between. CDR1 and CDR2 (germline): SEHNR, FQNEAQ (reference sequence). The DNA for the CDR3 is TGTGCCAGCATCCCTCCCTCCGGTAGCTCCTACAATGAGCAGTTCTTC. Translation gives CASIPPSGSSYNEQFF.

The genes are TRBV7-3 and TRBJ2-1, with 9 bases aligning to TRBD2. CDR3 length equals 15 residues. Germline values: CDR1 SGHTA, CDR2 FQGTGA. Trimming at V came to 2 bases and at J to 6 bases, leaving 5 bases not matched to a gene. The CDR3 nucleotides read TGTGCCAGCAGCTTAGCGGGGGGGCCCTTCAATGAGCAGTTCTTC. This gives the protein CASSLAGGPFNEQFF.

This chain connects TRBV7-7 to TRBJ2-2; maybe TRBD1 (6 bases). Trimming cost V 5 bases and J 8 bases, with 9 bases left between them. CDR1 and CDR2 (germline): SSHAT, FNYEAQ (reference sequence). This CDR3 contains 12 residues. The CDR3 is CASSPGVGELFF. The CDR3 DNA sequence: TGTGCCAGCAGCCCAGGGGTTGGGGAGCTGTTTTTT.

V usage is TRBV27 and J usage is TRBJ2-7; 11 nucleotides line up with TRBD1. CDR1 and CDR2 (germline): MNHEY, SMNVEV (reference sequence). The CDR3 has 16 residues. Trimming took 5 bases from V and 4 from J; bases not matched to a gene: 10. CDR3 nucleotides: TGTGCCAGCAGTAACCCCCGGGACAGGGGGGGATACGAGCAGTACTTC. Translation: CASSNPRDRGGYEQYF.

The chain uses TRBV4-1 and TRBJ1-4; 7 bases align to TRBD1. CDR1 is MGHRA and CDR2 is YSYEKL in the germline V gene. J lost 6 bases, V lost 2 bases, and 6 bases had no gene match. The CDR3 is 15 amino acids. CDR3: CASSQYTGQYEKLFF. The CDR3 nucleotides read TGCGCCAGCAGCCAATACACGGGACAGTATGAAAAACTGTTTTTT.

This chain uses TRBV7-3 with TRBJ2-3; D gene ambiguous. Germline CDR1 is SGHTA and CDR2 is FQGTGA. This CDR3 has 14 residues. The V end was cut by 2 bases, the J end by 0 bases, with 6 bases between. The CDR3: CASSLQYSTDTQYF. CDR3 coding DNA: TGTGCCAGCAGCTTACAGTATAGCACAGATACGCAGTATTTT.

The chain employs TRBV7-2 and TRBJ2-7; D perhaps matches TRBD1 (6 bases). Germline V gene sequence: CDR1 SGHTA, CDR2 FQGNSA. The CDR3 spans 14 residues. Trimming removed 2 bases at V and 5 bases at J, with 13 bases between. CDR3 bases: TGTGCCAGCAGCTTAAAGGCAGGGGACCACGAGCAGTACTTC. This sequence encodes CASSLKAGDHEQYF.

The CDR3 DNA follows: TGTGCCAGCAGCTTACGACAGGGACCCTCCTACGAGCAGTACTTC. Translation gives CASSLRQGPSYEQYF. The chain employs TRBV7-3 and TRBJ2-7, with TRBD1 matching 7 bases. This CDR3 has 15 residues. The V and J ends lost 2 bases and 0 bases, in that order; junction bases with no gene match: 4. The germline V gene encodes CDR1 SGHTA and CDR2 FQGTGA.